A single sample gave rise to the 32 T cell receptor beta chains below, sequenced in a study of PD-1 blockade in classical Hodgkin lymphoma. The sample's time point: cycle 4 day 1 (C4D1), after five to seven weeks of nivolumab. Relapses following autologous stem cell transplantation were seen in all patients, with brentuximab vedotin exposure varying. Thawed PBMCs underwent magnetic negative selection to yield purified CD4+ T cells. Here immunoSEQ multiplex PCR was the method, and the copy in TCRdb shows in-frame clones only, minus some. Among 8,000 to 10,000 clones listed, about 75% were seen once. The sequences come from CD4+ T cells from blood, collected before the fourth cycle of nivolumab. These receptors were collected from a human donor with classical Hodgkin lymphoma.

This sequence joins TRBV5-1 and TRBJ2-5; 11 bases match TRBD2. CDR1 SGHRS and CDR2 YFSETQ come from the germline V gene. This CDR3 contains 17 residues. The V and J ends lost 0 bases and 5 bases, in that order; junction bases with no gene match: 9. In nucleotides, the CDR3 is TGCGCCAGCAGCTTGGATTCTAGCGGGGGGCTCCGGGAGACCCAGTACTTC. It codes for CASSLDSSGGLRETQYF.

This clone was seen just once. The V and J genes are TRBV7-6 and TRBJ2-3; 12 bases map to TRBD2. This CDR3 spans 15 amino acids. V dropped 4 bases and J dropped 4; count of bases not matched to a gene: 3. Germline CDR1 and CDR2: SGHVS and FNYEAQ. The CDR3 DNA reads as TGTGCCAGCAGCTCACTAGCGGGGGGCTCAGATACGCAGTATTTT. Protein sequence: CASSSLAGGSDTQYF.

The chain has TRBV19 and TRBJ2-6; D possibly corresponds to TRBD1 (6 bases). Trimming shortened V by 4 bases and J by 4 bases, and 11 bases separated the two germline ends. Germline lookup yields CDR1 LNHDA and CDR2 SQIVND (reference sequence). This CDR3 is built from 15 residues. The CDR3 coding sequence is TGTGCCAGTAGTAGCAGGGGCGTGGGGGCCAACGTCCTGACTTTC. Amino acid sequence: CASSSRGVGANVLTF.

The chain employs TRBV9 and TRBJ1-4; D unresolved. The CDR3 consists of 15 residues. Germline loops: CDR1 SGDLS, CDR2 YYNGEE. Trimming removed 0 bases from V and 5 bases from J, with 11 bases in between. The chain's CDR3 is CASSVGSRENEKLFF. The CDR3 nucleotides read TGTGCCAGCAGCGTAGGGAGCAGAGAGAATGAAAAACTGTTTTTT.

Here the CDR3 reads CASSRQVGTDTQYF. The DNA of the CDR3 is TGCGCCAGCAGCCGACAGGTTGGCACAGATACGCAGTATTTT. The J gene is TRBJ2-3, the V gene TRBV5-1, with D possibly being TRBD1 (6 bases). Between the trimmed V and J ends, which lost 4 bases and 1 base, there was a span of 10 bases. This CDR3 has 14 amino acids. The germline V gene has CDR1 SGHRS and CDR2 YFSETQ.

The V gene is TRBV2, the J gene TRBJ1-1; no definite D call. The CDR3 sequence is 13 residues long. With 6 bases removed from V and 1 base from J, the gap between germline ends came to 9 bases. Germline V lookup: CDR1 SNHLY, CDR2 FYNNEI. CDR3 nucleotide sequence: TGTGCCAGCAGAGTACATACGAACACTGAAGCTTTCTTT. Translated, it gives CASRVHTNTEAFF.

This chain connects TRBV18 to TRBJ2-2; the match to TRBD1 covers 10 bases. The CDR3 runs 16 residues. The V gene's germline CDR1 is KGHSH and CDR2 LQKENI. Trimming took 6 bases from V and 4 from J; bases not matched to a gene: 8. CDR3 region: CASSAAGQGSTGELFF. The CDR3 nucleotides read TGTGCCAGCTCGGCGGCGGGACAGGGGAGCACCGGGGAGCTGTTTTTT.

This clone was picked up one time. The rearrangement links TRBV10-2 to TRBJ2-3; D unresolved. The CDR3 spans 15 residues. The germline V gene encodes CDR1 WSHSY and CDR2 SAAADI. V gave up 2 bases and J gave up 0 bases, with 9 bases separating them. Here the CDR3 reads CASSETQSSTDTQYF. The CDR3 bases are TGCGCCAGCAGTGAGACACAGTCTAGCACAGATACGCAGTATTTT.

This clone was picked up a small number of times. The chain combines TRBV5-1 with TRBJ1-4, with TRBD1 matching over 9 bases. The CDR3 has 15 amino acids. The V gene end was trimmed by 4 bases and the J gene end by 6 bases; junction bases not matched to a gene: 7. Looked up from germline, CDR1 is SGHRS and CDR2 is YFSETQ. The CDR3: CASSLGTGRDEKLFF. In DNA, the CDR3 is TGCGCCAGCAGCCTTGGGACAGGGCGAGATGAAAAACTGTTTTTT.

Here the CDR3 DNA reads TGTGCCAGCAGTTCGACAGGGGGTAATTCACCCCTCCACTTT. Its protein is CASSSTGGNSPLHF. The chain has TRBV28 and TRBJ1-6; 9 positions agree with TRBD1. Trimming at V came to 4 bases and at J to 6 bases, leaving 1 base not matched to a gene. Germline CDR1 is MDHEN and CDR2 is SYDVKM. The CDR3 loop spans 14 amino acids.

The table lists this clone with a few counts. J is TRBJ2-5 and V is TRBV5-1; maybe TRBD2 (5 bases). This CDR3 is 14 amino acids long. V gave up 0 bases and J gave up 5 bases, with 11 bases separating them. CDR1 is SGHRS and CDR2 is YFSETQ in the germline V gene. CDR3 in amino acids: CASSLEAPGETQYF. CDR3 coding DNA: TGCGCCAGCAGCTTGGAGGCGCCGGGGGAGACCCAGTACTTC.

This clone has a single count. DNA of the CDR3: TGTGCCAGCAGCTTAAACAGGGGGCGCGATGGCTACACCTTC. Encoded protein: CASSLNRGRDGYTF. The V gene is TRBV11-1, the J gene TRBJ1-2; 9 bases are a match to TRBD1. Germline V CDR1 and CDR2: SGHAT, FQDESV (reference sequence). V trimming: 2 bases; J trimming: 6 bases; junction bases outside the gene matches: 4. The CDR3 loop spans 14 amino acids.

The V and J genes are TRBV2 and TRBJ1-4; possible D gene TRBD1, 5 bases. Trimming took off 11 bases at V and 4 bases at J, with 23 bases between the two ends. There are 16 residues in the CDR3. Germline CDR1 is SNHLY and CDR2 is FYNNEI. Here the CDR3 reads CARGTRVRGFNEKLFF. CDR3 sequence (DNA): TGTGCCCGCGGGACTCGGGTGAGGGGTTTTAATGAAAAACTGTTTTTT. Full variable domain (outside the CDR3, taken from reference TRBV2 and TRBJ1-4): EPEVTQTPSHQVTQMGQEVILRCVPISNHLYFYWYRQILGQKVEFLVSFYNNEISEKSEIFDDQFSVERPDGSNFTLKIRSTKLEDSAMYFCARGTRVRGFNEKLFFGSGTQLSVL.

This clone came up a few times. The rearrangement joins TRBV30 to TRBJ1-1; D gene ambiguous. This CDR3 comprises 12 residues. V lost 4 bases and J lost 10, with 16 bases in between. Germline V gene data show CDR1 as GTSNPN and CDR2 as SVGIG (reference sequence). CDR3 sequence reads: CAWIADGRRAFF. In DNA form, the CDR3 reads TGTGCCTGGATTGCGGACGGAAGGAGAGCTTTCTTT. The whole variable domain, remainder taken from reference TRBV30 and TRBJ1-1, is SQTIHQWPATLVQPVGSPLSLECTVEGTSNPNLYWYRQAAGRGLQLLFYSVGIGQISSEVPQNLSASRPQDRQFILSSKKLLLSDSGFYLCAWIADGRRAFFGQGTRLTVV.

V and J are TRBV4-1 and TRBJ2-5; D unclear. The CDR3 spans 14 residues. Germline CDR1 and CDR2: MGHRA and YSYEKL. Trimming removed 0 bases from V and 4 bases from J, with 9 bases in between. Here the CDR3 reads CASSQDLGRETQYF. CDR3 sequence (DNA): TGCGCCAGCAGCCAAGATTTGGGAAGAGAGACCCAGTACTTC.

J is TRBJ1-1 and V is TRBV6-5; D perhaps matches TRBD1 (5 bases). Deletions cut 2 bases from V and 0 bases from J, with 13 bases between. Germline CDR1 MNHEY, CDR2 SVGAGI. The CDR3 is 16 amino acids. The CDR3 sequence: CASSYRRDRLNTEAFF. CDR3 nucleotides: TGTGCCAGCAGTTACCGGCGAGACAGATTGAACACTGAAGCTTTCTTT.

In regard to this clone: This sample includes further DNA sequences coding for the same CDR3. The chain combines TRBV18 with TRBJ1-1; D remains ambiguous. Germline assignment: CDR1 KGHSH and CDR2 LQKENI. The V and J ends lost 2 bases and 1 base respectively, with 5 bases between them. This CDR3 comprises 13 residues. The CDR3, as DNA: TGTGCCAGCTCACCAAATGGGAACACTGAAGCTTTCTTT. Translated: CASSPNGNTEAFF. Full variable domain (rest looked up from reference TRBV18 and TRBJ1-1): NAGVMQNPRHLVRRRGQEARLRCSPMKGHSHVYWYRQLPEEGLKFMVYLQKENIIDESGMPKERFSAEFPKEGPSILRIQQVVRGDSAAYFCASSPNGNTEAFFGQGTRLTVV.

The chain has TRBV19 and TRBJ1-2; D ambiguous. V was trimmed by 9 bases and J by 2 bases, leaving 16 bases between them. The length of the CDR3 is 14 residues. From germline, CDR1 is LNHDA and CDR2 SQIVND (reference sequence). DNA for the CDR3: TGTGCCAGCACCTCTGACGCCAGGAACTATGGCTACACCTTC. The encoded protein is CASTSDARNYGYTF.

The J gene is TRBJ1-3, the V gene TRBV5-6; D not resolved. Germline V gene data show CDR1 as SGHDT and CDR2 as YYEEEE. CDR3 length equals 13 residues. Between the trimmed V and J ends, which lost 5 bases and 0 bases, there was a span of 6 bases. CDR3 DNA: TGTGCCAGCAGGGCCATCTCTGGAAACACCATATATTTT. It is translated as CASRAISGNTIYF.

This clone has a handful of counts. The chain joins TRBV6-5 to TRBJ2-5; no clear D. Between the trimmed V and J ends, which lost 2 bases and 5 bases, there was a span of 3 bases. The CDR3 is 11 amino acids. Germline V gene data show CDR1 as MNHEY and CDR2 as SVGAGI. CDR3 sequence reads: CASSYGETQYF. The CDR3 coding sequence is TGTGCCAGCAGTTACGGCGAGACCCAGTACTTC.

The chain is built from TRBV7-2 and TRBJ1-2, with D possibly being TRBD1 (5 bases). CDR1 and CDR2 from the germline V gene are SGHTA and FQGNSA. This CDR3 has 13 residues. V was shortened by 1 base and J by 6 bases, with 9 bases between the two germline ends. CDR3 bases: TGTGCCAGCAGCTTAGGGGGGAAGAATGGCTACACCTTC. Its protein product is CASSLGGKNGYTF. The variable domain in full, with the rest retrieved from reference TRBV7-2 and TRBJ1-2, is GAGVSQSPSNKVTEKGKDVELRCDPISGHTALYWYRQSLGQGLEFLIYFQGNSAPDKSGLPSDRFSAERTGGSVSTLTIQRTQQEDSAVYLCASSLGGKNGYTFGSGTRLTVV.

This chain links TRBV9 with TRBJ2-3; D possibly corresponds to TRBD2 (5 bases). The germline CDR1 and CDR2 sequences are SGDLS and YYNGEE. The CDR3 contains 16 residues. Trimming shortened V by 4 bases and J by 2 bases, and 17 bases separated the two germline ends. The CDR3 nucleotides are TGTGCCAGCAGCCCCAGGACTTCCGACGCCACAGATACGCAGTATTTT. The encoded protein is CASSPRTSDATDTQYF. Combining the CDR3 with reference TRBV9 and TRBJ2-3 gives the whole variable domain DSGVTQTPKHLITATGQRVTLRCSPRSGDLSVYWYQQSLDQGLQFLIQYYNGEERAKGNILERFSAQQFPDLHSELNLSSLELGDSALYFCASSPRTSDATDTQYFGPGTRLTVL.

This clone was found a few times. This rearrangement joins TRBV28 to TRBJ2-5; 7 bases fit TRBD1. Germline V gene lookup returns CDR1 MDHEN and CDR2 SYDVKM. The V and J ends lost 6 bases and 2 bases, in that order; junction bases with no gene match: 6. This CDR3 has 14 residues. CDR3 DNA: TGTGCCAGCAGGACCCCAGGGGGTCAAGAGACCCAGTACTTC. Protein: CASRTPGGQETQYF. The variable domain in full, with the rest retrieved from reference TRBV28 and TRBJ2-5, is DVKVTQSSRYLVKRTGEKVFLECVQDMDHENMFWYRQDPGLGLRLIYFSYDVKMKEKGDIPEGYSVSREKKERFSLILESASTNQTSMYLCASRTPGGQETQYFGPGTRLLVL.

The chain uses TRBV5-5 and TRBJ2-3; D gene ambiguous. Trimming took off 1 base at V and 3 bases at J, with 3 bases between the two ends. This CDR3 has 12 amino acids. Germline V gives CDR1 SGHKS, CDR2 YYEKEE (reference sequence). CDR3 residues: CASSLYTDTQYF. In DNA form, the CDR3 reads TGTGCCAGCAGCTTGTATACAGATACGCAGTATTTT.

Only a few counts were recorded for this clone. This chain uses TRBV7-2 with TRBJ2-7; D may be TRBD1 (6 bases). The CDR3 totals 15 residues. V lost 4 bases to trimming and J lost 12 bases, with 25 bases between them. Germline-derived CDR1 and CDR2 are SGHTA and FQGNSA. CDR3 bases: TGTGCCAGCAGCTACGGAGACCGGGACACGGAGGTTGTGTACTTC. Amino acids: CASSYGDRDTEVVYF. Looking up the rest from reference TRBV7-2 and TRBJ2-7 gives the full variable domain: GAGVSQSPSNKVTEKGKDVELRCDPISGHTALYWYRQSLGQGLEFLIYFQGNSAPDKSGLPSDRFSAERTGGSVSTLTIQRTQQEDSAVYLCASSYGDRDTEVVYFGPGTRLTVT.

This clone showed up just a few times. The CDR3 DNA reads TGTGCCAGCAGCTTTCCCACAGGGTACACCGGGGAGCTGTTTTTT. Translated, it gives CASSFPTGYTGELFF. V is TRBV6-1 and J is TRBJ2-2; tentatively, D is TRBD1 (6 bases). Trimming pared 6 bases from V and 3 bases from J, leaving 14 bases between. The germline gives CDR1 MNHNS, CDR2 SASEGT. There are 15 residues in the CDR3.

This clone was seen only once. The chain employs TRBV11-2 and TRBJ2-5; the D call may be TRBD1 or TRBD2 (5 bases each). The CDR3 loop spans 14 amino acids. CDR1 SGHAT and CDR2 FQNNGV come from the germline V gene. Trimming removed 6 bases at V and 0 bases at J, with 11 bases between. The DNA for the CDR3 is TGTGCCAGCAGGGGGGAGTGGAACCAAGAGACCCAGTACTTC. Translation gives CASRGEWNQETQYF.

The J gene is TRBJ2-7, the V gene TRBV5-4; D may correspond to TRBD1 or TRBD2 (5 bases each). This CDR3 contains 14 residues. Germline V gives CDR1 SGHNT, CDR2 YYREEE (reference sequence). Trimming took off 1 base at V and 6 bases at J, with 14 bases between the two ends. The CDR3 DNA is TGTGCCAGCAGCTTGAATTTGGCAGGGAGCGAGCAGTACGTC. This sequence encodes CASSLNLAGSEQYV.

This clone is categorized as large. The chain recombines TRBV4-3 with TRBJ1-2, with D hard to call. This CDR3 spans 16 amino acids. Trimming left V 0 bases short and J 8 bases short, with 19 bases between. CDR1 and CDR2 (germline): LGHNA, YSLEER. The DNA of the CDR3 is TGCGCCAGCAGCCAAGATTATAACGGAGGCCGTGGAGGCTACACCTTC. It encodes CASSQDYNGGRGGYTF.

The chain couples TRBV7-2 to TRBJ1-2, with a tentative D call TRBD1 (5 bases). This CDR3 is 13 amino acids long. In germline, CDR1 is SGHTA, CDR2 FQGNSA. Trimming pared 3 bases from V and 8 bases from J, leaving 13 bases between. CDR3 nucleotide sequence: TGTGCCAGCAGCTTGGGAGGGGAAGTAGGCTACACCTTC. This gives the protein CASSLGGEVGYTF.

Only one count was recorded for this clone. Here the CDR3 reads CASSPIALGRSRSMNTEAFF. As DNA, the CDR3 is TGTGCCAGTAGTCCGATTGCTCTAGGACGGTCAAGGTCCATGAACACTGAAGCTTTCTTT. The V and J genes are TRBV19 and TRBJ1-1; D not certain. Germline CDR1 reads LNHDA; CDR2 reads SQIVND (reference sequence). The CDR3 sequence is 20 residues long. Trimming took off 5 bases at V and 0 bases at J, with 28 bases between the two ends.

The rearrangement joins TRBV7-8 to TRBJ1-5; D gene ambiguous. Germline CDR1 SGHVS, CDR2 FQNEAQ. V lost 4 bases and J 0 bases, leaving 10 bases between the germline ends. The CDR3 loop spans 15 amino acids. The CDR3 is CASSSTRVSNQPQHF. CDR3 nucleotides: TGTGCCAGCAGCTCCACGAGGGTTAGCAATCAGCCCCAGCATTTT. Looking up the rest from reference TRBV7-8 and TRBJ1-5 gives the full variable domain: GAGVSQSPRYKVAKRGQDVALRCDPISGHVSLFWYQQALGQGPEFLTYFQNEAQLDKSGLPSDRFFAERPEGSVSTLKIQRTQQEDSAVYLCASSSTRVSNQPQHFGDGTRLSIL.